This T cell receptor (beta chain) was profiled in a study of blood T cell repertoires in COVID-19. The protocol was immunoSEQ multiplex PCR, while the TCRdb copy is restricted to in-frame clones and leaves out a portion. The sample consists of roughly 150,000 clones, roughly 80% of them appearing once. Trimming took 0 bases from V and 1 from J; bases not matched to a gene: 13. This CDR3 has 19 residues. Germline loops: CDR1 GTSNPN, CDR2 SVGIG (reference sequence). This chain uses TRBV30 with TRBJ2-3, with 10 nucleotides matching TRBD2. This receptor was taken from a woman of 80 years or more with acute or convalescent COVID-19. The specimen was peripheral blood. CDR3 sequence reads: CAWSVYRGDLAGGTDTQYF. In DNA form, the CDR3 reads TGTGCCTGGAGTGTATATCGTGGGGACCTAGCGGGGGGCACAGATACGCAGTATTTT.